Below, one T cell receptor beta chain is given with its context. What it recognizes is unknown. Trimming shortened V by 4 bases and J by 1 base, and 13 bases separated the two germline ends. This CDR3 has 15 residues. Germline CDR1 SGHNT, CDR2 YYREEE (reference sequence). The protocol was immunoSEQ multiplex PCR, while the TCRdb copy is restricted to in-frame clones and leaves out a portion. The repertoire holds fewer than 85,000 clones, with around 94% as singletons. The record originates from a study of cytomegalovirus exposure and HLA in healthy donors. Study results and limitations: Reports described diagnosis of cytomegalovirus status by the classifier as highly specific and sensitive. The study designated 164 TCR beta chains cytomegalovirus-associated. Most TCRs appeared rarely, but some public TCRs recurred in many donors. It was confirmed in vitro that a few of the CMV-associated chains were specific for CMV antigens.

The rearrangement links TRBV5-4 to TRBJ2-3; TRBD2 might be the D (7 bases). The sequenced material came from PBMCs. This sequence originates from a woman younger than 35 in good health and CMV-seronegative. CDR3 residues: CASSKGGGGTDTQYF. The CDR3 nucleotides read TGTGCCAGCAGCAAAGGGGGGGGAGGCACAGATACGCAGTATTTT.